This passage covers 18 T cell receptor beta chains from one sample sequenced in a study of Ad26.COV2.S vaccination and SARS-CoV-2 variants. Produced via immunoSEQ multiplex PCR; TCRdb's table is partial and in-frame only. The sample consists of 85,000 to 95,000 clones, approximately 86% of them appearing once. Sequencing used peripheral blood, obtained after recovery from COVID-19. These receptors were obtained from a human donor who had recovered from COVID-19.

The rearrangement links TRBV5-1 to TRBJ1-6, with D tentatively TRBD1 (5 bases). Germline CDR1 is SGHRS and CDR2 is YFSETQ. With 4 bases removed from V and 0 bases from J, the gap between germline ends came to 14 bases. The CDR3 consists of 17 residues. CDR3 in amino acids: CASSKDSESSYNSPLHF. The CDR3 DNA is TGCGCCAGCAGCAAAGACAGCGAGAGCTCCTATAATTCACCCCTCCACTTT.

This clone was seen a few times. The CDR3 DNA reads as TGTGCCATCAGTGCTCGGGTCATATCGGTTGGGGAGCAGTTCTTC. Protein sequence: CAISARVISVGEQFF. The chain uses TRBV10-3 and TRBJ2-1; the D is unclear. V was shortened by 4 bases and J by 10 bases, with 20 bases between the two germline ends. CDR1 and CDR2 from the germline V gene are ENHRY and SYGVKD. This CDR3 comprises 15 residues.

The V call is TRBV5-1, the J call TRBJ1-1; D is perhaps TRBD1 (5 bases). In germline, CDR1 is SGHRS, CDR2 YFSETQ. This CDR3 comprises 15 residues. Trimming left V 5 bases short and J 4 bases short, with 18 bases between. CDR3: CASSPESRAGTEAFF. Here the CDR3 DNA reads TGCGCCAGCAGTCCTGAAAGCAGGGCAGGCACTGAAGCTTTCTTT.

The genes are TRBV2 and TRBJ2-1, with TRBD2 identical over 9 bases. Germline V lookup: CDR1 SNHLY, CDR2 FYNNEI. The V gene end was trimmed by 5 bases and the J gene end by 6 bases; junction bases not matched to a gene: 8. The CDR3 runs 15 residues. DNA for the CDR3: TGTGCCAGCAGTTCTTATCTACTAGCGGGCAATGAGCAGTTCTTC. Translation: CASSSYLLAGNEQFF.

V gene TRBV9 combines with J gene TRBJ2-7; TRBD1 is a possible D gene (6 bases). This CDR3 contains 17 residues. Per germline, CDR1 SGDLS and CDR2 YYNGEE. V lost 4 bases, J lost 2 bases, and 22 bases lay in between. The CDR3 spells CASSFHDRPLPAYEQYF. CDR3 DNA: TGTGCCAGCAGCTTTCACGACAGGCCATTACCCGCCTACGAGCAGTACTTC.

This clone was detected a few times. The rearrangement links TRBV28 to TRBJ2-5; 10 bases are shared with TRBD1. There are 15 residues in the CDR3. With V trimmed by 3 bases and J by 4 bases, 5 bases remained unmatched. Per the germline V gene, CDR1 is MDHEN and CDR2 is SYDVKM. CDR3 in amino acids: CASSFHRTGGETQYF. CDR3 coding DNA: TGTGCCAGCAGTTTCCACCGGACAGGGGGAGAGACCCAGTACTTC.

In this sample, this clone turned up once. The rearrangement joins TRBV6-4 to TRBJ2-3, with 8 bases lining up with TRBD2. V lost 2 bases and J lost 3; bases outside the gene matches: 4. Germline CDR1 and CDR2: MRHNA and SNTAGT. The CDR3 has 15 amino acids. CDR3 DNA sequence: TGTGCCAGCAGTGACCAGGCTAGCGGGACAGATACGCAGTATTTT. This translates into CASSDQASGTDTQYF.

The genes are TRBV5-6 and TRBJ1-1; D is undetermined. The germline V gene has CDR1 SGHDT and CDR2 YYEEEE. The CDR3 runs to 14 residues. V lost 1 base, J lost 13 bases, and 20 bases lay in between. The CDR3 DNA reads as TGTGCCAGCAGCTTGAGTAGACGAACAGCTCAGGTTTTCTTT. Amino acids: CASSLSRRTAQVFF.

The chain links TRBV11-2 to TRBJ2-2, with 8 bases matching TRBD2. This CDR3 is 17 amino acids long. Germline assignment: CDR1 SGHAT and CDR2 FQNNGV. Germline trimming cut 3 bases from V and 1 base from J; bases unmatched to any gene: 7. The CDR3 sequence: CASSLNQAGVNTGELFF. The CDR3 DNA reads as TGTGCCAGCAGCTTGAACCAAGCGGGAGTGAACACCGGGGAGCTGTTTTTT.

J is TRBJ1-1 and V is TRBV9; the D is unclear. The CDR3 has 14 residues. CDR1 SGDLS and CDR2 YYNGEE come from the germline V gene. Trimming removed 0 bases at V and 0 bases at J, with 6 bases between. The CDR3: CASSVGLMNTEAFF. The DNA for the CDR3 is TGTGCCAGCAGCGTAGGTTTGATGAACACTGAAGCTTTCTTT.

The chain has TRBV5-1 and TRBJ2-1; 7 nucleotides align to TRBD2. CDR1 is SGHRS and CDR2 is YFSETQ in the germline V gene. This CDR3 region has 14 residues. V lost 6 bases and J lost 5; bases outside the gene matches: 8. The CDR3 reads CASNQASGDNEQFF. The CDR3 nucleotides are TGCGCCAGCAATCAAGCTAGCGGTGACAATGAGCAGTTCTTC.

The chain couples TRBV28 to TRBJ2-7; 11 bases are a match to TRBD2. Germline-derived CDR1 and CDR2 are MDHEN and SYDVKM. This CDR3 has 15 amino acids. The junction had 4 bases not matched to a gene; V was cut back by 5 bases and J by 1 base. The CDR3 protein is CASSPRLAGSYEQYF. Here the CDR3 DNA reads TGTGCCAGCAGTCCGCGACTAGCGGGGTCCTACGAGCAGTACTTC.

The chain has TRBV29-1 and TRBJ1-5, with TRBD1 as a possible D gene (6 bases). Germline V CDR1 and CDR2: SQVTM, ANQGSEA. Trimming took 4 bases from V and 2 from J, leaving 9 bases between them. The CDR3 contains 13 residues. The DNA of the CDR3 is TGCAGCGTTGGGACAGCGGGCAATCAGCCCCAGCATTTT. The encoded protein is CSVGTAGNQPQHF.

This chain links TRBV2 with TRBJ1-5; D is undetermined. This CDR3 comprises 14 residues. In germline, CDR1 is SNHLY, CDR2 FYNNEI. Trimming cost V 4 bases and J 4 bases, with 11 bases left between them. This CDR3 reads CASSVGNQNQPQHF. For the CDR3, the DNA is TGTGCCAGCAGTGTGGGAAATCAGAATCAGCCCCAGCATTTT. The variable domain in full, completed from reference TRBV2 and TRBJ1-5, reads EPEVTQTPSHQVTQMGQEVILRCVPISNHLYFYWYRQILGQKVEFLVSFYNNEISEKSEIFDDQFSVERPDGSNFTLKIRSTKLEDSAMYFCASSVGNQNQPQHFGDGTRLSIL.

The chain links TRBV7-6 to TRBJ2-3; 10 nucleotides align to TRBD2. This CDR3 region has 17 residues. The V gene's germline CDR1 is SGHVS and CDR2 FNYEAQ. After removal of 5 bases from V and 2 bases from J, the junction contained 10 bases not matched to a gene. CDR3 sequence: CASSQLAGASPTDTQYF. CDR3 bases: TGTGCCAGCAGCCAGCTAGCGGGAGCCTCCCCCACAGATACGCAGTATTTT.

In its sample, this clone was seen a few times. The chain links TRBV4-3 to TRBJ2-5, with 7 bases aligning to TRBD2. Per germline, CDR1 LGHNA and CDR2 YSLEER. The CDR3 extends over 18 amino acids. V shed 4 bases, J shed 5 bases, and the junction held 19 bases outside the gene matches. CDR3 protein: CASSRDPGGGRASETQYF. The CDR3 DNA is TGCGCCAGCAGCCGAGATCCCGGGGGTGGGAGGGCCTCGGAGACCCAGTACTTC.

The rearrangement joins TRBV5-1 to TRBJ2-3, with 10 bases identical to TRBD2. V lost 6 bases and J lost 3; bases outside the gene matches: 4. Per germline, CDR1 SGHRS and CDR2 YFSETQ. CDR3 length: 14 amino acids. CDR3 DNA: TGCGCCAGCACGAAGCGGGAGGGGACAGATACGCAGTATTTT. Protein sequence: CASTKREGTDTQYF.

V gene TRBV7-9 combines with J gene TRBJ1-2; maybe TRBD1 (6 bases). Germline V gene data show CDR1 as SEHNR and CDR2 as FQNEAQ (reference sequence). Trimming left V 5 bases short and J 3 bases short, with 16 bases between. The CDR3 totals 15 residues. CDR3 region: CASSRETGSHYGYTF. CDR3 sequence (DNA): TGTGCCAGCAGCCGAGAAACAGGGAGTCACTATGGCTACACCTTC.